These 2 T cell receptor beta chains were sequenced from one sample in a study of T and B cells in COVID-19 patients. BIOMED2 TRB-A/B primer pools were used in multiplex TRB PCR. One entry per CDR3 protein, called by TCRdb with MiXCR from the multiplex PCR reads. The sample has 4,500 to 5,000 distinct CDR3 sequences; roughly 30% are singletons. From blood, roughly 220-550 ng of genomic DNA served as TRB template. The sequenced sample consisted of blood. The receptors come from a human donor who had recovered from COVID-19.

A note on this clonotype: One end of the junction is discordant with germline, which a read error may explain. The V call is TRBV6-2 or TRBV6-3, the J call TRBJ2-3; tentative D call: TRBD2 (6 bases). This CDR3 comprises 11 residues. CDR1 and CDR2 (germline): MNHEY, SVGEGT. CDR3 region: CASSFGTAQYF. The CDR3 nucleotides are TGTGCCAGCAGCTTCGGGACTGCGCAATATTTT.

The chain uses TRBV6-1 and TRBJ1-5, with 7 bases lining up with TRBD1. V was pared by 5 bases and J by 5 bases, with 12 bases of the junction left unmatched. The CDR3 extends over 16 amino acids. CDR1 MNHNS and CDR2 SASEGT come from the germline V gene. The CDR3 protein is CASSPSGTAADQPQHF. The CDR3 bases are TGTGCCAGCAGTCCCTCCGGGACAGCCGCGGATCAGCCCCAGCATTTT.